This T cell receptor beta chain was documented in a study of blood T cell repertoires in COVID-19. The CDR3 runs 15 residues. Unmatched junction bases numbered 8, after V lost 4 bases and J lost 8 bases. From germline, CDR1 is LGHDT and CDR2 YNNKEL (reference sequence). The data were produced by immunoSEQ multiplex PCR, yet TCRdb's version contains in-frame clones alone and is incomplete. The table includes roughly 98,000 clones, around 81% detected once. The clonotype comes from a woman between 65 and 79 years old with active or convalescent COVID-19. The J gene is TRBJ2-1, the V gene TRBV3-1 (or the pseudogene TRBV3-2); TRBD2 matches at 10 bases. What was sequenced was peripheral blood. CDR3 amino acids: CASSPQAGGPYEQFF. The CDR3 DNA sequence: TGTGCCAGCAGCCCACAAGCGGGGGGGCCGTATGAGCAGTTCTTC.